The sequence of this T cell receptor beta chain was determined in a study of cytomegalovirus exposure and HLA in healthy donors. Across the study: Of more than 350 genotyped donors, 81% clustered with self-reported Caucasian donors. Study-wide results and limits: The study labeled about 160 TCR beta chains cytomegalovirus-associated. Most of the TCR beta V segments (in an earlier analysis) were productive either about 87% or about 30% of the time.

A word on this clone: Its antigen is as yet unknown.

PCR amplification relied on 60 Vbeta primers (plus 13 Jbeta primers). Assay used: immunoSEQ multiplex PCR; TCRdb lists only in-frame clones, some missing. In the table there are some 190,000 clones, 65% to 85% of which are singletons. The specimen sequenced was PBMCs. The TCR originated in a man younger than 35 in good health and CMV-seronegative.

The CDR3 nucleotides are TGTGCCAGCAGCTCAGGACAGAGGTCTTCACCCCTCCACTTT. Translated: CASSSGQRSSPLHF. The chain recombines TRBV7-9 with TRBJ1-6; TRBD1 is a possible D gene (6 bases). The CDR3 loop spans 14 amino acids. Germline CDR1 SEHNR, CDR2 FQNEAQ (reference sequence). Between the trimmed V and J ends, which lost 4 bases and 9 bases, there was a span of 13 bases.